This record looks at one T cell receptor (beta chain) sequence and its context. The source of the sample is a study of T cells expressing NK-cell markers. Study-wide background: It was from sorted CD3+CD56+NKG2C+, CD3+CD56+NKG2C- and CD3+CD56-NKG2C+ T cells that TCR beta repertoires came.

From the 5' RACE reads, TCRdb lists one entry per CDR3 protein and no DNA. The sample table includes over 100,000 distinct CDR3 sequences. Germline CDR1 is MGHDK and CDR2 is SYGVNS. The CDR3 has 15 amino acids. Material for sequencing was blood T cells: a sorted CD56 or NKG2C T cell subset, CD4+ or CD8+ T cells, or bulk PBMC T cells (not recorded which). The receptor was derived from a woman between 18 and 69 years old in good health. The chain carries TRBV25-1 and TRBJ2-3; the D call of TRBD2 rests on TCRdb alone, since no DNA is present to check it. The CDR3 protein is CASSEYPGGTDTQYF.